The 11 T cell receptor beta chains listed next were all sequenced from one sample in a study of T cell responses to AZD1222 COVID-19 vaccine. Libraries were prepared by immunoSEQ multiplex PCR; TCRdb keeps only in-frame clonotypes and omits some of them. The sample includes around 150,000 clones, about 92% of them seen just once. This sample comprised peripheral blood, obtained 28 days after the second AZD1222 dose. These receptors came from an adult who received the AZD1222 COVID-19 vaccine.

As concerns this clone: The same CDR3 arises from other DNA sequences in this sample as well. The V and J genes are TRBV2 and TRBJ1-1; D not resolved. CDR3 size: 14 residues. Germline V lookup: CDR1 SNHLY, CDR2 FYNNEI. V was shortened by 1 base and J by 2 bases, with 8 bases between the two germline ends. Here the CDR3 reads CASSEGTVNTEAFF. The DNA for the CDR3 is TGTGCCAGCAGTGAAGGTACAGTAAACACTGAAGCTTTCTTT.

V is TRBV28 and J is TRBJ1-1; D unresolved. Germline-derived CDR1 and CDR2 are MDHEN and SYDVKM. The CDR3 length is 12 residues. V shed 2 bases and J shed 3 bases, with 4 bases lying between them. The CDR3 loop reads CASSLGDTEAFF. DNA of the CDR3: TGTGCCAGCAGTTTAGGGGACACTGAAGCTTTCTTT.

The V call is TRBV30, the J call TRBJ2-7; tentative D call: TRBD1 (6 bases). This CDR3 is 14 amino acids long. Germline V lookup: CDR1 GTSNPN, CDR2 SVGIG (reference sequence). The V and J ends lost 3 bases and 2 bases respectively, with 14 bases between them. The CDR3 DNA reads TGTGCCTGGAGCCCGGGTCCAGGGGCCTACGAGCAGTACTTC. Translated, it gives CAWSPGPGAYEQYF.

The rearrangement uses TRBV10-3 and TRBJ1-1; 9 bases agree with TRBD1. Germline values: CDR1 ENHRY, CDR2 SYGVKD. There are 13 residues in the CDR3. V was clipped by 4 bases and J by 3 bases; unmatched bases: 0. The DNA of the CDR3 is TGTGCCATCAGTGGGACAGGGGACACTGAAGCTTTCTTT. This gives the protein CAISGTGDTEAFF.

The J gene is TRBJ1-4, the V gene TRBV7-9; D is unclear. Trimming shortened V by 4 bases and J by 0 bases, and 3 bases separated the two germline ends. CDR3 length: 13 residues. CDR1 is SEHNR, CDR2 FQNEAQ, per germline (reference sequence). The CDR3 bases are TGTGCCAGCAGCTCTACAACTAATGAAAAACTGTTTTTT. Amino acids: CASSSTTNEKLFF.

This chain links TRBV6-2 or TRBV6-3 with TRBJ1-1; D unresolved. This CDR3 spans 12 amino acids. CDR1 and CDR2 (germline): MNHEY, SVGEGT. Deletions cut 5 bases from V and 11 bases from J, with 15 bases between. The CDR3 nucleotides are TGTGCCAGCAGTCCACGATGGAGTGGGGCTTTCTTT. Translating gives CASSPRWSGAFF.

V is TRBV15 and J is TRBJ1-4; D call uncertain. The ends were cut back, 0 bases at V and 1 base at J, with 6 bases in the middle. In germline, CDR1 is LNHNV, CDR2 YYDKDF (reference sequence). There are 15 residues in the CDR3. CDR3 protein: CATSRDGITNEKLFF. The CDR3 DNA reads TGTGCCACCAGCAGAGACGGGATAACTAATGAAAAACTGTTTTTT.

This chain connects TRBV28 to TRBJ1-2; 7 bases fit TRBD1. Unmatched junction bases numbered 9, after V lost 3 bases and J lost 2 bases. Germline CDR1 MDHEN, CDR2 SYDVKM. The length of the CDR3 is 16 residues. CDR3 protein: CASSLANRGRNYGYTF. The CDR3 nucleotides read TGTGCCAGCAGTTTGGCAAACAGGGGAAGGAACTATGGCTACACCTTC.

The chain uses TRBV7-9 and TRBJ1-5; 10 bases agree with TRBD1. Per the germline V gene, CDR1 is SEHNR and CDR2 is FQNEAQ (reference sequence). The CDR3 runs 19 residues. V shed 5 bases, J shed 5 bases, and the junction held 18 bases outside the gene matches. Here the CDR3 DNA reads TGTGCCAGCAGCCCACCCTTGACAGGGGGCGATAAGGCCGATCAGCCCCAGCATTTT. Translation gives CASSPPLTGGDKADQPQHF.

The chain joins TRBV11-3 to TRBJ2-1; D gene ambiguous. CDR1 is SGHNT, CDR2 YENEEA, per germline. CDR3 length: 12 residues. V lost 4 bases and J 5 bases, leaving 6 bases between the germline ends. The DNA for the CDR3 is TGTGCCAGCAGCTCAGTTCACAATGAGCAGTTCTTC. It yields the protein CASSSVHNEQFF.

CDR3 in DNA: TGTGCCAGCAGTTACTCGAGGGGCTTACAGGGGTTCTCTCAGCCCCAGCATTTT. This gives the protein CASSYSRGLQGFSQPQHF. V usage is TRBV6-2 or TRBV6-3 and J usage is TRBJ1-5; 7 bases align to TRBD1. The CDR3 is made up of 18 amino acids. The V gene's germline CDR1 is MNHEY and CDR2 SVGEGT. Losses at the gene ends were 0 bases for V and 6 bases for J; bases not matched to a gene: 14.